This T cell receptor beta chain appears in the sequencing data of a study of blood T cell repertoires in COVID-19. The wider study: The origin of the acute and convalescent COVID-19 samples was the United States, Italy and Spain. PBMCs, B-cell-depleted T cells, or T cells were the source of the cDNA or gDNA that made up the material.

Seattle researchers signed up patients amid active infection and tracked them longitudinally. The germline V gene has CDR1 SEHNR and CDR2 FQNEAQ (reference sequence). The CDR3 covers 16 residues. Trimming shortened V by 1 base and J by 5 bases, and 18 bases separated the two germline ends. This clone was counted only a few times. Original methodology: Using reference gene primer amplification, nucleated cell counts were estimated. Sequencing was performed with immunoSEQ multiplex PCR; in TCRdb, only in-frame clones are kept and a portion is missing. Clonal size and the V and J genes are those of that table, whereas D and trimming came from the DNA. The sample shows 60,000 to 65,000 clones, 65% to 90% of them seen only once.

The chain employs TRBV7-9 and TRBJ2-7; weak D call: TRBD2 (5 bases). The clonotype originates from a man aged 45-65 years with COVID-19, enrolled during active disease. Sequencing input: peripheral blood. CDR3 amino acids: CASSLVIGPSYHEQYF. The CDR3 DNA reads as TGTGCCAGCAGCTTAGTCATCGGGCCTAGCTACCACGAGCAGTACTTC.